Following are 29 T cell receptor beta chains from one sample sequenced in a study of blood T cell repertoires in COVID-19. Here immunoSEQ multiplex PCR was the method, and the copy in TCRdb shows in-frame clones only, minus some. The table has 350,000 to 450,000 clones, around 86% seen once. Sequenced input: PBMCs or T cells enriched from blood (not recorded which). The receptors come from a woman in her forties or fifties who had recovered from COVID-19.

V is TRBV5-6 and J is TRBJ2-2; TRBD1 matches 10 bases. Germline V gene sequence: CDR1 SGHDT, CDR2 YYEEEE. This CDR3 is 15 amino acids long. The V gene end was trimmed by 4 bases and the J gene end by 3 bases; junction bases not matched to a gene: 3. The CDR3: CASSLDRGYTGELFF. The CDR3 DNA sequence: TGTGCCAGCAGCCTGGACAGGGGGTACACCGGGGAGCTGTTTTTT.

With regard to this clone: The sample has other DNA sequences that encode this CDR3 too. This rearrangement joins TRBV7-8 to TRBJ1-1; unclear D gene. The CDR3 runs to 14 residues. CDR1 is SGHVS, CDR2 FQNEAQ, per germline. V was pared by 1 base and J by 1 base, with 7 bases between. The CDR3 DNA follows: TGTGCCAGCAGCTTAGTGTCGGGGAACACTGAAGCTTTCTTT. Residues: CASSLVSGNTEAFF.

The chain carries TRBV5-4 and TRBJ1-1, with D possibly matching TRBD1 (5 bases). Germline CDR1 is SGHNT and CDR2 is YYREEE (reference sequence). This CDR3 has 14 residues. V lost 0 bases, J lost 1 base, and 7 bases lay in between. CDR3 in amino acids: CASSLEGANTEAFF. The CDR3 DNA reads TGTGCCAGCAGCTTGGAAGGGGCGAACACTGAAGCTTTCTTT. The entire variable domain, with the rest obtained from reference TRBV5-4 and TRBJ1-1, is as follows: ETGVTQSPTHLIKTRGQQVTLRCSSQSGHNTVSWYQQALGQGPQFIFQYYREEENGRGNFPPRFSGLQFPNYSSELNVNALELDDSALYLCASSLEGANTEAFFGQGTRLTVV.

This chain links TRBV4-2 with TRBJ2-1; unclear D gene. This CDR3 spans 17 amino acids. Germline V gene data show CDR1 as LGHNA and CDR2 as YNFKEQ. The V gene lost 1 base and the J gene lost 0 bases, with 13 bases spanning the gap. This chain's CDR3 is CASSQVSGAFSYNEQFF. The CDR3 DNA reads TGTGCCAGCAGCCAAGTCTCAGGCGCCTTCTCCTACAATGAGCAGTTCTTC.

This chain uses TRBV30 with TRBJ1-5; 8 bases map to TRBD1. The CDR3 extends over 14 amino acids. V dropped 2 bases and J dropped 6; count of bases not matched to a gene: 6. From germline, CDR1 is GTSNPN and CDR2 SVGIG (reference sequence). The chain's CDR3 is CAWSKPGGGQPQHF. The CDR3 DNA reads TGTGCCTGGAGTAAACCAGGGGGCGGTCAGCCCCAGCATTTT.

The chain employs TRBV6-2 or TRBV6-3 and TRBJ1-1; weak D call: TRBD1 (5 bases). The CDR3 consists of 14 residues. Germline loops: CDR1 MNHEY, CDR2 SVGEGT. Trimming removed 5 bases from V and 2 bases from J, with 12 bases in between. In nucleotides, the CDR3 is TGTGCCAGCAGTCCACTCGGGGGAAACACTGAAGCTTTCTTT. Protein: CASSPLGGNTEAFF.

The V and J genes are TRBV24-1 and TRBJ1-2; D uncertain. The ends were cut back, 3 bases at V and 6 bases at J, with 10 bases in the middle. Germline V gives CDR1 KGHDR, CDR2 SFDVKD. This CDR3 spans 13 amino acids. In DNA, the CDR3 is TGTGCCACCAGTGATGGACCGGGAAATGGCTACACCTTC. Protein: CATSDGPGNGYTF.

The chain joins TRBV25-1 to TRBJ1-4; 9 positions agree with TRBD1. Germline V gene lookup returns CDR1 MGHDK and CDR2 SYGVNS. V was clipped by 3 bases and J by 5 bases; unmatched bases: 7. The CDR3 is 16 amino acids. CDR3 sequence: CASSERSGTGNEKLFF. The CDR3 bases are TGTGCCAGCAGTGAGCGATCCGGGACAGGGAATGAAAAACTGTTTTTT.

V is TRBV27 and J is TRBJ1-2; a weak D match, TRBD1 (5 bases). In germline, CDR1 is MNHEY, CDR2 SMNVEV (reference sequence). This CDR3 contains 15 residues. V shed 3 bases and J shed 4 bases, with 15 bases lying between them. The CDR3 DNA is TGTGCCAGCAGTTTTATAGGGACTACGCCCTATGGCTACACCTTC. Residues: CASSFIGTTPYGYTF.

The genes are TRBV7-8 and TRBJ2-3; the match to TRBD2 covers 11 bases. Germline CDR1 is SGHVS and CDR2 is FQNEAQ. The CDR3 is made up of 16 amino acids. V dropped 5 bases and J dropped 0; count of bases not matched to a gene: 4. CDR3 residues: CASSGGTSGSTDTQYF. DNA of the CDR3: TGTGCCAGCAGCGGAGGGACTAGCGGCAGCACAGATACGCAGTATTTT. The full variable domain, in which reference TRBV7-8 and TRBJ2-3 provide the parts outside the CDR3, is GAGVSQSPRYKVAKRGQDVALRCDPISGHVSLFWYQQALGQGPEFLTYFQNEAQLDKSGLPSDRFFAERPEGSVSTLKIQRTQQEDSAVYLCASSGGTSGSTDTQYFGPGTRLTVL.

The chain recombines TRBV6-2 or TRBV6-3 with TRBJ1-1, with D possibly matching TRBD1 (6 bases). The V gene's germline CDR1 is MNHEY and CDR2 SVGEGT. The CDR3 has 12 amino acids. The ends were cut back, 5 bases at V and 11 bases at J, with 15 bases in the middle. Here the CDR3 DNA reads TGTGCCAGCAGTAATACGGGACAACGGGCTTTCTTT. Translation gives CASSNTGQRAFF.

This rearrangement joins TRBV30 to TRBJ1-5; 9 bases are a match to TRBD1. CDR3 length: 14 residues. Germline CDR1 reads GTSNPN; CDR2 reads SVGIG (reference sequence). V lost 1 base, J lost 4 bases, and 2 bases stayed unmatched. DNA for the CDR3: TGTGCCTGGAGTGACGGGACAGGGAATCAGCCCCAGCATTTT. Translated: CAWSDGTGNQPQHF. The complete variable domain, with remaining parts taken from reference TRBV30 and TRBJ1-5, reads SQTIHQWPATLVQPVGSPLSLECTVEGTSNPNLYWYRQAAGRGLQLLFYSVGIGQISSEVPQNLSASRPQDRQFILSSKKLLLSDSGFYLCAWSDGTGNQPQHFGDGTRLSIL.

This clone was seen once. This chain connects TRBV19 to TRBJ1-1; unclear D gene. The CDR3 runs to 17 residues. With 0 bases removed from V and 0 bases from J, the gap between germline ends came to 14 bases. The germline V gene encodes CDR1 LNHDA and CDR2 SQIVND (reference sequence). The CDR3 DNA reads as TGTGCCAGTAGTATAGATATGGGAGTTGGTTTGAACACTGAAGCTTTCTTT. Protein sequence: CASSIDMGVGLNTEAFF.

Here the CDR3 reads CASARLAGVFANEQFF. In DNA, the CDR3 is TGTGCCAGCGCTCGTCTAGCGGGAGTTTTCGCAAATGAGCAGTTCTTC. The chain couples TRBV19 to TRBJ2-1; 10 bases are shared with TRBD2. V shed 9 bases and J 7 bases; nucleotides not matched to a gene: 15. Germline CDR1 is LNHDA and CDR2 is SQIVND (reference sequence). The CDR3 is 16 amino acids.

This clone was seen only a few times. The CDR3 DNA reads as TGTGCCAGCAGCCCCGGGGGGACAGGGCGAAGAGAAAAACTGTTTTTT. It yields the protein CASSPGGTGRREKLFF. The rearrangement joins TRBV7-9 to TRBJ1-4, with 9 bases identical to TRBD1. V shed 5 bases, J shed 8 bases, and the junction held 12 bases outside the gene matches. The germline gives CDR1 SEHNR, CDR2 FQNEAQ (reference sequence). The CDR3 loop spans 16 amino acids.

This clone has only a few counts. The chain couples TRBV30 to TRBJ1-1; weak D call: TRBD1 (5 bases). Trimming cost V 3 bases and J 1 base, with 9 bases left between them. The germline gives CDR1 GTSNPN, CDR2 SVGIG (reference sequence). This CDR3 has 13 residues. The CDR3 spells CAWRTTGNTEAFF. In DNA, the CDR3 is TGTGCCTGGAGGACCACAGGGAACACTGAAGCTTTCTTT. The full variable domain, with the rest looked up from reference TRBV30 and TRBJ1-1, is SQTIHQWPATLVQPVGSPLSLECTVEGTSNPNLYWYRQAAGRGLQLLFYSVGIGQISSEVPQNLSASRPQDRQFILSSKKLLLSDSGFYLCAWRTTGNTEAFFGQGTRLTVV.

The chain couples TRBV5-4 to TRBJ1-2, with 8 bases lining up with TRBD1. Germline trimming cut 0 bases from V and 4 bases from J; bases unmatched to any gene: 8. The length of the CDR3 is 16 residues. Germline V gene lookup returns CDR1 SGHNT and CDR2 YYREEE (reference sequence). The CDR3 protein is CASSLDIGQGIYGYTF. The CDR3, as DNA: TGTGCCAGCAGCTTGGATATAGGACAGGGTATCTATGGCTACACCTTC.

The chain combines TRBV3-1 (or the pseudogene TRBV3-2) with TRBJ2-6; perhaps TRBD1 as D (6 bases). The CDR3 extends over 19 amino acids. The V and J ends lost 10 bases and 2 bases respectively, with 27 bases between them. CDR1 is LGHDT, CDR2 YNNKEL, per germline (reference sequence). The CDR3, as DNA: TGTGCCAATAAAGACCCCAAGGACAGAGGTGGTGCTGGGGCCAACGTCCTGACTTTC. Its translation: CANKDPKDRGGAGANVLTF.

The V gene is TRBV6-2 or TRBV6-3, the J gene TRBJ2-5; tentative D call: TRBD1 (5 bases). With 2 bases removed from V and 4 bases from J, the gap between germline ends came to 11 bases. The CDR3 covers 14 residues. The germline V gene has CDR1 MNHEY and CDR2 SVGEGT. CDR3 coding DNA: TGTGCCAGCAGTTACCCAGGGATGAGAGAGACCCAGTACTTC. This sequence encodes CASSYPGMRETQYF.

The chain uses TRBV13 and TRBJ1-1; 9 nucleotides match TRBD1. CDR3 length: 16 residues. The ends lost 4 bases at V and 0 bases at J; junction bases unmatched: 6. Germline CDR1 is PRHDT and CDR2 is FYEKMQ (reference sequence). This CDR3 reads CASSSGQGRLNTEAFF. The CDR3 bases are TGTGCCAGCAGCTCCGGACAGGGGCGACTGAACACTGAAGCTTTCTTT.

This clone was found once. The rearrangement uses TRBV5-1 and TRBJ1-2; no definite D call. Trimming shortened V by 4 bases and J by 5 bases, and 12 bases separated the two germline ends. CDR1 is SGHRS, CDR2 YFSETQ, per germline. This CDR3 has 13 amino acids. In DNA form, the CDR3 reads TGCGCCAGCAGCCCCCACGACGGGTATGGCTACACCTTC. Amino acids: CASSPHDGYGYTF.

V is TRBV2 and J is TRBJ2-1, with 10 bases that match TRBD2. The V gene end was trimmed by 6 bases and the J gene end by 5 bases; junction bases not matched to a gene: 7. Germline V gene sequence: CDR1 SNHLY, CDR2 FYNNEI. The CDR3 covers 15 residues. The CDR3 nucleotides read TGTGCCAGCAGACTCGGGACTAGCGTAAACAATGAGCAGTTCTTC. Translated, it gives CASRLGTSVNNEQFF. The full variable domain, rest sourced from reference TRBV2 and TRBJ2-1, is EPEVTQTPSHQVTQMGQEVILRCVPISNHLYFYWYRQILGQKVEFLVSFYNNEISEKSEIFDDQFSVERPDGSNFTLKIRSTKLEDSAMYFCASRLGTSVNNEQFFGPGTRLTVL.

The gene calls are TRBV18 and TRBJ2-1; tentatively, D is TRBD2 (6 bases). The CDR3 is made up of 15 amino acids. Per the germline V gene, CDR1 is KGHSH and CDR2 is LQKENI. Between the trimmed V and J ends, which lost 3 bases and 3 bases, there was a span of 12 bases. This CDR3 reads CASSPTSLFYNEQFF. The CDR3 nucleotides are TGTGCCAGCTCACCTACTAGCCTATTCTACAATGAGCAGTTCTTC.

Remarks on this clone: Other DNA sequences within the sample encode an identical CDR3. This sequence joins TRBV30 and TRBJ1-5; D may be TRBD1 (5 bases). V shed 3 bases and J shed 2 bases, with 8 bases lying between them. The CDR3 covers 13 residues. Germline CDR1 GTSNPN, CDR2 SVGIG (reference sequence). The DNA of the CDR3 is TGTGCCTGGAGAGGGGCAGGCAATCAGCCCCAGCATTTT. It specifies CAWRGAGNQPQHF.

The V call is TRBV3-1 (or the pseudogene TRBV3-2), the J call TRBJ2-7, with D possibly being TRBD1 (5 bases). Germline V gene sequence: CDR1 LGHDT, CDR2 YNNKEL (reference sequence). Between the trimmed V and J ends, which lost 2 bases and 0 bases, there was a span of 14 bases. The CDR3 has 16 residues. The CDR3 sequence: CASSQTTGINSYEQYF. The CDR3 nucleotides read TGTGCCAGCAGCCAAACAACAGGTATCAACTCCTACGAGCAGTACTTC.

The chain has TRBV2 and TRBJ1-1; possibly TRBD1 for D (5 bases). Germline loops: CDR1 SNHLY, CDR2 FYNNEI. The V end was cut by 4 bases, the J end by 10 bases, with 13 bases between. This CDR3 contains 12 residues. The CDR3 region has the DNA TGTGCCAGCAGTGGGATAGGGGTTGGAGCTTTCTTT. Residues: CASSGIGVGAFF.

This chain connects TRBV7-9 to TRBJ1-4; D is unresolved. Germline V gene data show CDR1 as SEHNR and CDR2 as FQNEAQ (reference sequence). V lost 2 bases and J 6 bases, leaving 10 bases between the germline ends. The CDR3 has 14 residues. For the CDR3, the DNA is TGTGCCAGCAGCTTAATTTCGGAGGATGAAAAACTGTTTTTT. This translates into CASSLISEDEKLFF.

The chain employs TRBV6-1 and TRBJ1-6; a possible D gene is TRBD1 (5 bases). Deletions cut 2 bases from V and 14 bases from J, with 10 bases between. The CDR3 has 12 amino acids. Germline values: CDR1 MNHNS, CDR2 SASEGT. The CDR3 sequence: CASSESWGTLHF. Here the CDR3 DNA reads TGTGCCAGCAGTGAATCGTGGGGCACCCTCCACTTT.

V gene TRBV7-9 combines with J gene TRBJ1-2; TRBD1 aligns across 7 bases. The J segment lost 4 bases and the V segment lost 6 bases, leaving 14 bases of the junction unmatched. Germline V lookup: CDR1 SEHNR, CDR2 FQNEAQ (reference sequence). The CDR3 consists of 16 residues. The DNA for the CDR3 is TGTGCCAGCAGACCTATCGGACAGGAAAGGTTCTATGGCTACACCTTC. Protein: CASRPIGQERFYGYTF.